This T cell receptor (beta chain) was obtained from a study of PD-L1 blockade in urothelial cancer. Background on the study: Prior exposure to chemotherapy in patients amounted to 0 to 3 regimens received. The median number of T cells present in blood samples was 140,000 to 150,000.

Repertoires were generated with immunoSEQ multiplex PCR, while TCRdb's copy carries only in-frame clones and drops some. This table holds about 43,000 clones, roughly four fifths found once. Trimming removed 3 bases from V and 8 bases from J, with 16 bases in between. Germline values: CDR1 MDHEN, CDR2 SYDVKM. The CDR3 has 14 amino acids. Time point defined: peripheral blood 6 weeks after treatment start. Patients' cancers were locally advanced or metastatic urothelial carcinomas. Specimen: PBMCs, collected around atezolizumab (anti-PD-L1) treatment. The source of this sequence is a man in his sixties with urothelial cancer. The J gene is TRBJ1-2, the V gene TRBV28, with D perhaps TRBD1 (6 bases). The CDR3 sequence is CASSFSDRHFGYTF. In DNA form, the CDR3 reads TGTGCCAGCAGTTTCTCCGACAGGCATTTCGGCTACACCTTC.